This T cell receptor beta chain stems from a study of beta chain features in type 1 diabetes. Study overall: Examination of sorted cells across all samples involved about 99 million cells. Study outcomes and limitations: More deletions and fewer insertions at VDJ junctions were seen in type 1 diabetes patients.

Germline CDR1 LGHNA, CDR2 YSLEER. The ends were cut back, 4 bases at V and 5 bases at J, with 16 bases in the middle. CDR3 length equals 15 residues. Reverse transcribing all isolated RNA meant expressed TCRB transcripts were sequenced. Data came from immunoSEQ multiplex PCR; TCRdb stores just in-frame clones and leaves some out. The sample yields about 360,000 clones, over 10% seen once. Comments on this clone: The antigen is unknown.

The chain recombines TRBV4-3 with TRBJ2-3, with D possibly being TRBD1 (6 bases). Source material: naive CD4+ T cells from blood. The clonotype comes from a man aged 18 to 35 in good health. CDR3 DNA: TGCGCCAGCAGCCTTAACGCAGGGGCGGAAGATACGCAGTATTTT. Translation: CASSLNAGAEDTQYF.